The sequence of this T cell receptor (beta chain) was determined in a study of glioma-infiltrating T cells. Worth noting for this clonotype: Antigen unknown.

The length of the CDR3 is 13 residues. Germline loops: CDR1 LGHDT, CDR2 YNNKEL (reference sequence). Study-wide points: Only very few CDR3 sequences appeared in both tissue and blood.

Using RNA template, CDR3s of TCR alpha and beta were amplified with iRepertoire arm-PCR. TCRdb processed the multiplex PCR reads anew with MiXCR; each CDR3 protein has one entry. The data contain 90,000 or so distinct CDR3 sequences, around 37% of them seen just once; the ten biggest clones take up roughly two fifths. The chain uses TRBV3-1 and TRBJ1-2; D is possibly TRBD1 (5 bases). Sequenced material: glioma tissue, nonneoplastic brain tissue, or PBMCs (not recorded which). This clonotype originated in a human donor with low-grade glioma or glioblastoma, undergoing nonglioma brain surgery, or in good health (not recorded which). DNA for the CDR3: TGTGTTAGCAGCCAAGGGGCGGTCTATGGCTACACCTTC. It is translated as CVSSQGAVYGYTF.